This T cell receptor (beta chain) was recorded in a study of Tregs in tolerant kidney transplant recipients. Study overall: Related graft donors supplied nonmyeloablative bone marrow transplants, and mixed chimerism was transient.

Study outcomes and limitations: Some patients' samples used different primers over time, so nucleotide sequences weren't comparable.

Worth noting for this clone: Its antigen is unidentified. The read terminates 3 residues before the CDR3 end, so the remaining end is supplied by the germline J gene.

This CDR3 is 16 amino acids long. V lost 2 bases, J lost 3 bases, and 10 bases stayed unmatched. Per germline, CDR1 MNHEY and CDR2 SVGEGT. Here immunoSEQ multiplex PCR was the method, and the copy in TCRdb shows in-frame clones only, minus some. This table lists roughly 30,000 clones. The receptor's source is a human donor who received a combined kidney and bone marrow transplant. The sample here was CD8+ T cells from blood, taken before the transplant. The chain recombines TRBV6-2 or TRBV6-3 with TRBJ2-7, with 7 bases matching TRBD2. The CDR3 bases that were read are TGTGCCAGCAGTTACCACAGCCGGGACTATCTCTACGAG. Encoded protein: CASSYHSRDYLYE. The entire CDR3 protein reads CASSYHSRDYLYEQYF.